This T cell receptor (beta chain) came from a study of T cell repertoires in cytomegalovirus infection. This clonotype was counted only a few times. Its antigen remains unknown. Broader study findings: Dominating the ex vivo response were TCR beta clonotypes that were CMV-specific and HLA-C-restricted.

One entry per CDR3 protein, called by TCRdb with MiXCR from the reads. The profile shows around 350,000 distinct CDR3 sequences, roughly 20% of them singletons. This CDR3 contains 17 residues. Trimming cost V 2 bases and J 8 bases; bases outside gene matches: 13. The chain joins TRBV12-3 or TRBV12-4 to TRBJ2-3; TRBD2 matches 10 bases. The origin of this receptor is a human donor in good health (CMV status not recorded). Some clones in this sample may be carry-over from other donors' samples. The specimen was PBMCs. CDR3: CASSLSASGSFYSTQYF. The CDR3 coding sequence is TGTGCCAGCAGTTTATCGGCTAGCGGGAGTTTTTATAGTACGCAGTATTTT.